This paragraph covers one TCR beta chain sequence. This clonotype was detected a few times. Its antigen remains undetermined. One end of the junction is discordant with germline, which a read error may explain. This record belongs to a study of identical twins (TCRdb year 2016). Regarding the complete study: To test whether fetal clonotypes persist, the study used deep sequencing on TCR alpha and beta repertoires from monozygotic twins, unrelated adults of various ages, and cord blood. To rule out contamination, the twin experiments were replicated at different times with different library preparation protocols. What the research found in general, with its limitations: A weaker excess of twin sharing was found in beta out-of-frame sequences because the signal-to-noise ratio was lowered by fewer shared sequences. Compared with coincidental sharing between unrelated individuals, an excess of low generation-probability sequences was observed among out-of-frame TCR alpha sequences shared between twins. Recombination models systematically underestimated out-of-frame TCR alpha sharing in monozygotic twins but agreed with sharing between unrelated individuals. Because the same donors could not be followed over many years, the conclusions relied on cross-sectional statistical analysis. Fewer insertions were carried by abundant cord blood beta clonotypes, a similar but weaker trend appeared in young adult naive repertoires, and no such trend appeared in memory repertoires. Invariant T cells such as MAIT and iNKT could partly confound zero-insertion analyses, though diverse VJ usage argued against this for most clonotypes.

The protocol used for the library was 5' RACE. TCRdb records Illumina HiSeq 2000 as the sequencer. Template switching introduced a universal primer binding site; the final cDNA contained a unique molecular identifier, enabling accurate counting of TCR cDNA molecules. Specific primers in the conserved constant-segment region were used to synthesize first-strand cDNA for TCR alpha and beta chains. To control for contamination, every cDNA library was double barcoded, receiving both a SMART-Mk sample barcode and Illumina barcodes. Two successive PCR steps introduced TruSeq adapter sequences along with Illumina sample barcodes. The TCR alpha and beta cDNA libraries were sequenced on the Illumina HiSeq platform using custom primers. The study's processing was this. MiGEC processed the raw reads to extract unique molecular identifiers, while MiXCR was used to determine the CDR3 positions. For each individual, recombination models were inferred using an EM algorithm with the repgenHMM and IGoR tools. Shared clonotypes were analyzed with the tcR package in R, and sharing was normalized by the product of cloneset sizes. To study raw recombination without the effects of thymic and clonal selection, out-of-frame nonproductive sequences were analyzed. Using fastp at Q25 and MiXCR, TCRdb reprocessed the public reads and kept productive beta chains. Here each entry gathers all rows of one CDR3 protein and keeps the most common genes and DNA. These V and J calls are TCRdb output, not the study's own analysis. For this sample the table gives a few hundred thousand distinct CDR3 sequences, of which more than 9% were detected only once. The ten most abundant clones make up 3% of the sample.

Every donor in the study was a healthy Caucasian. The twin cohort consisted of three pairs of female monozygotic twins, all aged about 18 to 30 years. Peripheral blood mononuclear cells were used as the source from which RNA for TCR libraries was isolated. The germline V gene gives CDR1 as SGHRS and CDR2 as YFSETQ. The CDR3 measures 13 amino acids from cysteine to phenylalanine. CDR3 DNA is the only sequence kept; it has 39 bases, read in frame from the first base. The same sample was also used in a study of yellow fever vaccine responses in identical twins. The second study reports: According to the authors, the vaccine-induced T cell response in identical twins seemed to be partly convergent and partly specific to each individual. In the study, vaccine-responding T cell clones were precisely tracked in identical twins.

The chain links TRBV5-1 with TRBJ1-2; the D gene identity is not certain. The sequence was collected from a woman between 18 and 29 years old in good health. The sample consisted of PBMCs. The CDR3 in this case is CASSSSVSYGYTF. The DNA reads as follows: TGCGCCAGTAGCTCCTCGGTGAGCTATGGCTACACCTTC.